The 31 T cell receptor beta chains listed next were all sequenced from one sample in a study of shared clonotypes between healthy human individuals. TCRdb keeps only in-frame clones here, not all; method: immunoSEQ multiplex PCR. This table holds approximately 620,000 clones, approximately 97% found once. Sequenced input: naive CD4+ T cells sorted from blood. Subset given: CD45RA+ positively selected. The receptors were sampled from a woman in her thirties in good health.

This clone was counted a single time. This chain uses TRBV4-1 with TRBJ2-1; D is unresolved. The CDR3 runs to 16 residues. Germline V CDR1 and CDR2: MGHRA, YSYEKL. V lost 2 bases to trimming and J lost 0 bases, with 11 bases between them. The CDR3 spells CASSQNARSSYNEQFF. As DNA, the CDR3 is TGCGCCAGCAGCCAAAATGCGCGGAGCTCCTACAATGAGCAGTTCTTC.

This clone has just one count. This chain uses TRBV4-1 with TRBJ2-5, with a tentative D call TRBD2 (5 bases). The J call may be mistaken, given a closer DNA end match to TRBJ2-7. Germline assignment: CDR1 MGHRA and CDR2 YSYEKL. The CDR3 contains 16 residues. CDR3 residues: CASSLLKDSIYYEQYF. The CDR3 DNA is TGCGCCAGCAGCCTCCTCAAGGACTCAATTTACTACGAGCAGTACTTC.

The chain carries TRBV27 and TRBJ1-5, with TRBD1 as a possible D gene (5 bases). Between the trimmed V and J ends, which lost 6 bases and 3 bases, there was a span of 9 bases. Germline-derived CDR1 and CDR2 are MNHEY and SMNVEV (reference sequence). The CDR3 spans 13 residues. The CDR3 nucleotides read TGTGCCAGCAGCCGGGACTTCAATCAGCCCCAGCATTTT. This translates into CASSRDFNQPQHF.

The chain employs TRBV5-5 and TRBJ2-7; D not resolved. V lost 1 base, J lost 1 base, and 9 bases lay in between. Germline V lookup: CDR1 SGHKS, CDR2 YYEKEE (reference sequence). The CDR3 is made up of 14 amino acids. The CDR3 DNA sequence: TGTGCCAGCAGCTTGAAACCTTTATCCTACGAGCAGTACTTC. It is translated as CASSLKPLSYEQYF.

V and J are TRBV28 and TRBJ1-2, with 10 bases matching TRBD1. The CDR3 has 14 residues. Germline CDR1 MDHEN, CDR2 SYDVKM. Trimming cost V 6 bases and J 3 bases; bases outside gene matches: 4. DNA for the CDR3: TGTGCCAGCAGCGGACAGGGGGTTCACTATGGCTACACCTTC. Encoded protein: CASSGQGVHYGYTF.

This chain joins TRBV2 and TRBJ2-1; 9 bases map to TRBD2. CDR1 SNHLY and CDR2 FYNNEI come from the germline V gene. Germline trimming cut 6 bases from V and 0 bases from J; bases unmatched to any gene: 12. The CDR3 is 18 residues long. CDR3 sequence: CASRDFSGSRSSYNEQFF. Here the CDR3 DNA reads TGTGCCAGCAGAGACTTTAGCGGGAGCCGGAGCTCCTACAATGAGCAGTTCTTC.

The chain has TRBV6-6 and TRBJ1-4; weak D call: TRBD1 (5 bases). CDR1 and CDR2 from the germline V gene are MNHNY and SVGAGI (reference sequence). The V end lost 6 bases, the J end lost 7 bases, and 18 bases lay between the germline ends. There are 15 residues in the CDR3. CDR3 protein: CASRATAGAGEKLFF. The CDR3 DNA reads as TGTGCCAGCAGAGCGACAGCCGGAGCGGGTGAAAAACTGTTTTTT.

CDR3 sequence: CAISKQVRLASVEQYF. The CDR3, as DNA: TGTGCCATCAGCAAACAGGTTAGGCTAGCTTCAGTCGAGCAGTACTTC. The V gene is TRBV10-3, the J gene TRBJ2-7; D may be TRBD1 or TRBD2 (5 bases each). The length of the CDR3 is 16 residues. V shed 6 bases and J shed 6 bases, with 24 bases lying between them. CDR1 is ENHRY, CDR2 SYGVKD, per germline.

The genes are TRBV9 and TRBJ2-5; tentative D call: TRBD1 (6 bases). Germline assignment: CDR1 SGDLS and CDR2 YYNGEE. V was cut by 0 bases and J by 5 bases, with 14 bases left in between. The CDR3 consists of 15 residues. CDR3 sequence: CASSVAQTGIETQYF. CDR3 in DNA: TGTGCCAGCAGCGTAGCCCAAACAGGGATCGAGACCCAGTACTTC. The variable domain in full, completed from reference TRBV9 and TRBJ2-5, reads DSGVTQTPKHLITATGQRVTLRCSPRSGDLSVYWYQQSLDQGLQFLIQYYNGEERAKGNILERFSAQQFPDLHSELNLSSLELGDSALYFCASSVAQTGIETQYFGPGTRLLVL.

The chain has TRBV6-5 and TRBJ2-2; TRBD1 matches 8 bases. The CDR3 runs 14 residues. The germline V gene encodes CDR1 MNHEY and CDR2 SVGAGI. V shed 5 bases, J shed 6 bases, and the junction held 5 bases outside the gene matches. The CDR3 DNA reads as TGTGCCAGCAGTCGCCAGGGGGCGGCCGGGGAGCTGTTTTTT. It is translated as CASSRQGAAGELFF.

The chain uses TRBV15 and TRBJ2-7, with D perhaps matching TRBD1 or TRBD2 (5 bases each). V was trimmed by 0 bases and J by 2 bases, leaving 8 bases between them. Per the germline V gene, CDR1 is LNHNV and CDR2 is YYDKDF (reference sequence). This CDR3 spans 14 amino acids. CDR3: CATSRDGGTYEQYF. The CDR3 region has the DNA TGTGCCACCAGCAGAGATGGGGGAACCTACGAGCAGTACTTC.

The sample holds one count of this clone. CDR3 sequence (DNA): TGTGCCAGCAGCCCCCCGGGGGGTACAAATGAAGCTTTCTTT. This encodes CASSPPGGTNEAFF. V is TRBV28 and J is TRBJ1-1, with a weak D call TRBD1 (5 bases). Trimming shortened V by 6 bases and J by 7 bases, and 18 bases separated the two germline ends. CDR3 length: 14 residues. The V gene's germline CDR1 is MDHEN and CDR2 SYDVKM.

In this sample, this clone turned up once. The chain couples TRBV28 to TRBJ2-1, with 11 nucleotides matching TRBD2. This CDR3 is built from 16 residues. Looked up from germline, CDR1 is MDHEN and CDR2 is SYDVKM. The J segment lost 7 bases and the V segment lost 7 bases, leaving 12 bases of the junction unmatched. CDR3 DNA: TGTGCCAGCAACCCAGTTGGGACTAGCGGAGGTAATGAGCAGTTCTTC. Residues: CASNPVGTSGGNEQFF.

The J gene is TRBJ1-5, the V gene TRBV4-1; D gene unclear. Germline V CDR1 and CDR2: MGHRA, YSYEKL. Trimming stripped 5 bases from V and 4 bases from J, with 12 bases between. This CDR3 region has 14 residues. CDR3 in amino acids: CASSYWEKNQPQHF. The CDR3 DNA reads TGCGCCAGCAGCTATTGGGAAAAAAATCAGCCCCAGCATTTT.

CDR3 nucleotide sequence: TGTGCCAGCATCGCTGGCTACACCTTC. Amino acid sequence: CASIAGYTF. V gene TRBV21-1 combines with J gene TRBJ1-2. TRBV21-1 represents a pseudogene. CDR3 size: 9 residues.

This chain joins TRBV6-1 and TRBJ2-7, with 7 bases aligning to TRBD2. CDR1 and CDR2 from the germline V gene are MNHNS and SASEGT. The CDR3 covers 14 residues. The V segment lost 5 bases and the J segment 2 bases; nucleotides outside the gene matches: 6. The CDR3 DNA is TGTGCCAGCAGTCGGCAGCGGGAAGCCTACGAGCAGTACTTC. Amino acid sequence: CASSRQREAYEQYF.

The rearrangement uses TRBV5-1 and TRBJ2-5; tentative D call: TRBD2 (6 bases). The CDR3 length is 16 residues. Trimming pared 0 bases from V and 4 bases from J, leaving 16 bases between. Germline CDR1 reads SGHRS; CDR2 reads YFSETQ. The CDR3 DNA is TGCGCCAGCAGCTTGGCCGTCGGGGGACGGGGAGAGACCCAGTACTTC. Amino acids: CASSLAVGGRGETQYF.

The CDR3 sequence is CASSLRAGANTGELFF. The DNA for the CDR3 is TGTGCCAGCAGCTTACGCGCGGGTGCGAACACCGGGGAGCTGTTTTTT. The chain has TRBV7-9 and TRBJ2-2; D is perhaps TRBD2 (5 bases). This CDR3 spans 16 amino acids. The germline V gene encodes CDR1 SEHNR and CDR2 FQNEAQ (reference sequence). V was trimmed by 2 bases and J by 0 bases, leaving 10 bases between them.

Comments on this clone: Other DNA sequences within the sample encode an identical CDR3. V usage is TRBV2 and J usage is TRBJ1-5; 7 bases map to TRBD1. The CDR3 covers 14 residues. The ends lost 4 bases at V and 4 bases at J; junction bases unmatched: 4. Germline CDR1 and CDR2: SNHLY and FYNNEI. The CDR3 nucleotides are TGTGCCAGCAGTGGGACAGGCGGGAATCAGCCCCAGCATTTT. Translating it yields CASSGTGGNQPQHF.

The J gene is TRBJ2-1, the V gene TRBV28, with 8 bases matching TRBD1. Germline CDR1 MDHEN, CDR2 SYDVKM. The CDR3 is made up of 14 amino acids. The V and J ends lost 2 bases and 7 bases, in that order; junction bases with no gene match: 4. CDR3 amino acids: CASSLGQGRNEQFF. CDR3 bases: TGTGCCAGCAGTTTAGGACAGGGTCGAAATGAGCAGTTCTTC.

The chain carries TRBV21-1 and TRBJ2-7; the DNA was not compared with TRBD1, the D call given in the table. TRBV21-1 represents a pseudogene. The CDR3 sequence is 16 residues long. The CDR3 reads CASHLSEGQGSNEQYF. The CDR3, as DNA: TGTGCCAGCCATTTAAGCGAGGGACAGGGTTCCAACGAGCAGTACTTC.

The chain combines TRBV11-3 with TRBJ2-2, with TRBD1 identical over 10 bases. The CDR3 extends over 16 amino acids. Losses at the gene ends were 4 bases for V and 2 bases for J; bases not matched to a gene: 4. Germline assignment: CDR1 SGHNT and CDR2 YENEEA. The CDR3 sequence: CASSSGQGYNTGELFF. CDR3 in DNA: TGTGCCAGCAGCTCGGGACAGGGGTACAACACCGGGGAGCTGTTTTTT.

This rearrangement joins TRBV7-2 to TRBJ2-1; D is ambiguous. Per germline, CDR1 SGHTA and CDR2 FQGNSA. V shed 2 bases and J shed 1 base, with 3 bases lying between them. The CDR3 runs to 13 residues. CDR3 in amino acids: CASSLWSYNEQFF. The DNA for the CDR3 is TGTGCCAGCAGCTTATGGTCCTACAATGAGCAGTTCTTC. The whole variable domain, filled in from reference TRBV7-2 and TRBJ2-1, reads GAGVSQSPSNKVTEKGKDVELRCDPISGHTALYWYRQSLGQGLEFLIYFQGNSAPDKSGLPSDRFSAERTGGSVSTLTIQRTQQEDSAVYLCASSLWSYNEQFFGPGTRLTVL.

DNA for the CDR3: TGTGCCAGCAGCTTAGAGCGGTGGACTAGCGGGAGCAATGAGCAGTTCTTC. It specifies CASSLERWTSGSNEQFF. This chain links TRBV11-2 with TRBJ2-1, with 13 positions matching TRBD2. The CDR3 is 17 amino acids. J was trimmed by 6 bases and V by 0 bases; bases with no gene match: 5. Germline V lookup: CDR1 SGHAT, CDR2 FQNNGV. The full variable domain, completed using reference TRBV11-2 and TRBJ2-1, is EAGVAQSPRYKIIEKRQSVAFWCNPISGHATLYWYQQILGQGPKLLIQFQNNGVVDDSQLPKDRFSAERLKGVDSTLKIQPAKLEDSAVYLCASSLERWTSGSNEQFFGPGTRLTVL.

J is TRBJ2-4 and V is TRBV28, with TRBD1 matching over 11 bases. CDR1 MDHEN and CDR2 SYDVKM come from the germline V gene. The CDR3 covers 18 residues. The V and J ends lost 6 bases and 3 bases, in that order; junction bases with no gene match: 13. CDR3 residues: CASRSGQGVRGGKNIQYF. As DNA, the CDR3 is TGTGCCAGCAGGTCGGGACAGGGGGTTAGAGGAGGCAAAAACATTCAGTACTTC.

The J gene is TRBJ2-7, the V gene TRBV7-8; no clear D. The CDR3 has 15 amino acids. V lost 1 base and J 0 bases, leaving 10 bases between the germline ends. Germline-derived CDR1 and CDR2 are SGHVS and FQNEAQ. The CDR3 sequence is CASSLGLSPSYEQYF. DNA for the CDR3: TGTGCCAGCAGCTTAGGTTTGTCCCCCTCCTACGAGCAGTACTTC. Looking up the rest from reference TRBV7-8 and TRBJ2-7 gives the full variable domain: GAGVSQSPRYKVAKRGQDVALRCDPISGHVSLFWYQQALGQGPEFLTYFQNEAQLDKSGLPSDRFFAERPEGSVSTLKIQRTQQEDSAVYLCASSLGLSPSYEQYFGPGTRLTVT.

The chain joins TRBV27 to TRBJ2-5; D not resolved. CDR1 MNHEY and CDR2 SMNVEV come from the germline V gene (reference sequence). The CDR3 covers 15 residues. The V and J ends lost 6 bases and 5 bases respectively, with 19 bases between them. CDR3 in amino acids: CASRARWVGPETQYF. CDR3 nucleotide sequence: TGTGCCAGCAGGGCAAGATGGGTCGGGCCGGAGACCCAGTACTTC.

V is TRBV7-2 and J is TRBJ2-3; 7 nucleotides agree with TRBD1. Looked up from germline, CDR1 is SGHTA and CDR2 is FQGNSA. V was pared by 5 bases and J by 3 bases, with 5 bases of the junction left unmatched. CDR3 length: 14 amino acids. The CDR3 protein is CASSPDRVTDTQYF. In DNA, the CDR3 is TGTGCCAGCAGCCCCGACAGGGTTACAGATACGCAGTATTTT.

Note on this clone: Other DNA sequences from this sample encode an identical CDR3 as well. V usage is TRBV6-5 and J usage is TRBJ1-5; 9 nucleotides align to TRBD1. The CDR3 covers 15 residues. CDR1 and CDR2 (germline): MNHEY, SVGAGI. Germline trimming cut 6 bases from V and 1 base from J; bases unmatched to any gene: 4. CDR3 region: CASSPDRGSNQPQHF. The CDR3 DNA follows: TGTGCCAGCAGCCCGGACAGGGGCAGCAATCAGCCCCAGCATTTT.

The chain is built from TRBV4-1 and TRBJ2-2; no definite D call. CDR3 size: 15 residues. CDR1 is MGHRA and CDR2 is YSYEKL in the germline V gene. V lost 3 bases and J 1 base, leaving 9 bases between the germline ends. CDR3 region: CASSHPGLNTGELFF. CDR3 DNA sequence: TGCGCCAGCAGCCACCCGGGCTTGAACACCGGGGAGCTGTTTTTT.

The V and J genes are TRBV6-1 and TRBJ2-5; possible D gene TRBD1, 5 bases. Trimming removed 5 bases from V and 3 bases from J, with 16 bases in between. Per germline, CDR1 MNHNS and CDR2 SASEGT. This CDR3 has 15 amino acids. In nucleotides, the CDR3 is TGTGCCAGCAGTTTGACAGACAAAGATAAAGAGACCCAGTACTTC. Its protein product is CASSLTDKDKETQYF.